Listed here are 17 T cell receptor beta chains from one sample, sequenced in a study of cytomegalovirus exposure and HLA in healthy donors. PCR involved 60 Vbeta and 13 Jbeta primers. Sequencing used immunoSEQ multiplex PCR; TCRdb keeps in-frame clones, though not all of them. The table includes around 150,000 clones, over 60% detected once. What was sequenced was PBMCs. The receptors derive from a middle-aged woman in good health and CMV-seronegative.

The chain employs TRBV27 and TRBJ1-1, with D maybe TRBD1 (5 bases). This CDR3 contains 13 residues. Germline lookup yields CDR1 MNHEY and CDR2 SMNVEV (reference sequence). Between the trimmed V and J ends, which lost 5 bases and 11 bases, there was a span of 18 bases. The CDR3 region has the DNA TGTGCCAGCAGTCCCTGGACACGGGCCGGGGCTTTCTTT. It specifies CASSPWTRAGAFF.

V gene TRBV28 combines with J gene TRBJ1-1; TRBD1 matches at 8 bases. Per the germline V gene, CDR1 is MDHEN and CDR2 is SYDVKM. J was trimmed by 6 bases and V by 8 bases; bases with no gene match: 17. The CDR3 consists of 16 residues. CDR3 DNA: TGTGCCAGCCCCCCGGACAGGGAAAGGGCAGTCTCTGAAGCTTTCTTT. Translation gives CASPPDRERAVSEAFF.

The chain joins TRBV29-1 to TRBJ1-1, with a weak D call TRBD1 (5 bases). Germline V gene sequence: CDR1 SQVTM, CDR2 ANQGSEA. Trimming pared 4 bases from V and 1 base from J, leaving 7 bases between. The CDR3 length is 12 residues. The CDR3 nucleotides read TGCAGCGTTGTGGGGCGGAACACTGAAGCTTTCTTT. It specifies CSVVGRNTEAFF.

The chain combines TRBV18 with TRBJ1-1; no clear D gene. V was trimmed by 3 bases and J by 2 bases, leaving 13 bases between them. The CDR3 sequence is 15 residues long. Germline V CDR1 and CDR2: KGHSH, LQKENI. CDR3 residues: CASSPGSPRNTEAFF. The DNA of the CDR3 is TGTGCCAGCTCACCGGGGAGCCCGAGAAACACTGAAGCTTTCTTT.

The count of this clone is one. The chain has TRBV5-1 and TRBJ1-1, with D unresolved. V gave up 4 bases and J gave up 1 base, with 14 bases separating them. Germline assignment: CDR1 SGHRS and CDR2 YFSETQ. The CDR3 consists of 15 residues. The CDR3 sequence: CASSPGVLGNTEAFF. The CDR3 bases are TGCGCCAGCAGCCCCGGGGTCTTGGGGAACACTGAAGCTTTCTTT. Full variable domain (rest looked up from reference TRBV5-1 and TRBJ1-1): KAGVTQTPRYLIKTRGQQVTLSCSPISGHRSVSWYQQTPGQGLQFLFEYFSETQRNKGNFPGRFSGRQFSNSRSEMNVSTLELGDSALYLCASSPGVLGNTEAFFGQGTRLTVV.

This sequence joins TRBV10-3 and TRBJ2-1, with 8 positions matching TRBD2. CDR3 size: 15 residues. From germline, CDR1 is ENHRY and CDR2 SYGVKD. The ends lost 6 bases at V and 1 base at J; junction bases unmatched: 5. CDR3: CAISPGLASYNEQFF. The DNA for the CDR3 is TGTGCCATCAGCCCCGGACTAGCTTCCTACAATGAGCAGTTCTTC.

This clone was seen just once. The chain links TRBV5-1 to TRBJ2-7; TRBD2 agrees at 8 bases. Looked up from germline, CDR1 is SGHRS and CDR2 is YFSETQ. Losses at the gene ends were 0 bases for V and 3 bases for J; bases not matched to a gene: 5. This CDR3 region has 15 residues. The CDR3 nucleotides are TGCGCCAGCAGCTTGGAAGCGGGGGCGTTCTACGAGCAGTACTTC. It yields the protein CASSLEAGAFYEQYF.

The chain couples TRBV28 to TRBJ1-1; D remains unclear. Germline-derived CDR1 and CDR2 are MDHEN and SYDVKM. The CDR3 sequence is 12 residues long. Between the trimmed V and J ends, which lost 3 bases and 4 bases, there was a span of 6 bases. The CDR3 region has the DNA TGTGCCAGCAGTTTCTCGGGCACTGAAGCTTTCTTT. Amino acid sequence: CASSFSGTEAFF. Based on the CDR3 plus reference TRBV28 and TRBJ1-1, the full variable domain is DVKVTQSSRYLVKRTGEKVFLECVQDMDHENMFWYRQDPGLGLRLIYFSYDVKMKEKGDIPEGYSVSREKKERFSLILESASTNQTSMYLCASSFSGTEAFFGQGTRLTVV.

The rearrangement uses TRBV5-6 and TRBJ2-7; D is perhaps TRBD2 (5 bases). Trimming took 0 bases from V and 0 from J, leaving 7 bases between them. There are 14 residues in the CDR3. Per the germline V gene, CDR1 is SGHDT and CDR2 is YYEEEE. CDR3 DNA: TGTGCCAGCAGCTTGGGCGGGCTCTCCTACGAGCAGTACTTC. Residues: CASSLGGLSYEQYF.

Note on this clone: A junction end diverges from the germline sequence, so it may reflect a read error. The chain combines TRBV7-9 with TRBJ2-1; D unresolved. The CDR3 runs 12 residues. CDR1 and CDR2 from the germline V gene are SEHNR and FQNEAQ (reference sequence). CDR3 bases: TGTTCCAGCAACCTCTACGTCCATGAGCAGTTCTTC. This codes for CSSNLYVHEQFF.

This sequence joins TRBV6-5 and TRBJ2-3; TRBD2 matches 10 bases. CDR1 is MNHEY and CDR2 is SVGAGI in the germline V gene. The CDR3 consists of 14 residues. Trimming cost V 4 bases and J 6 bases; bases outside gene matches: 4. CDR3 nucleotide sequence: TGTGCCAGCAGTTCAGCGGGAGGGCCGGATACGCAGTATTTT. As protein: CASSSAGGPDTQYF.

The chain is built from TRBV27 and TRBJ2-7; 9 bases line up with TRBD2. There are 18 residues in the CDR3. CDR1 MNHEY and CDR2 SMNVEV come from the germline V gene (reference sequence). Unmatched junction bases numbered 16, after V lost 5 bases and J lost 2 bases. The CDR3 DNA sequence: TGTGCCAGCAGTCCCCTCGGGTCAGGAAGCGGGGGGACCTACGAGCAGTACTTC. This encodes CASSPLGSGSGGTYEQYF.

This clone was found once. The chain carries TRBV27 and TRBJ1-2; 9 bases are a match to TRBD1. V shed 7 bases and J 1 base; nucleotides not matched to a gene: 10. This CDR3 is 16 amino acids long. Germline CDR1 and CDR2: MNHEY and SMNVEV (reference sequence). CDR3 residues: CASNPRVGQGNYGYTF. CDR3 in DNA: TGTGCCAGCAATCCCCGAGTGGGACAGGGTAACTATGGCTACACCTTC.

The chain has TRBV27 and TRBJ2-7; D not certain. V shed 1 base and J shed 3 bases, with 10 bases lying between them. The CDR3 has 14 amino acids. Germline V lookup: CDR1 MNHEY, CDR2 SMNVEV (reference sequence). The CDR3, as DNA: TGTGCCAGCAGTTTATTGGCCAACAACTACGAGCAGTACTTC. It is translated as CASSLLANNYEQYF.

The CDR3 coding sequence is TGTGCCAGTAGTCGACAGGGGCGGCCTACTAATGAAAAACTGTTTTTT. This translates into CASSRQGRPTNEKLFF. V gene TRBV19 combines with J gene TRBJ1-4, with 8 nucleotides matching TRBD1. The V and J ends lost 5 bases and 2 bases, in that order; junction bases with no gene match: 7. The CDR3 has 16 amino acids. Per the germline V gene, CDR1 is LNHDA and CDR2 is SQIVND (reference sequence).

The chain uses TRBV6-4 and TRBJ1-2; D may be TRBD1 (6 bases). Trimming removed 7 bases at V and 2 bases at J, with 17 bases between. This CDR3 is built from 15 residues. Germline V gene lookup returns CDR1 MRHNA and CDR2 SNTAGT. The CDR3 sequence is CASNPNRASNYGYTF. DNA of the CDR3: TGTGCCAGCAACCCTAACAGGGCCTCAAACTATGGCTACACCTTC.

This sequence joins TRBV10-3 and TRBJ2-1; D might be TRBD2 (7 bases). The CDR3 runs 17 residues. Germline CDR1 and CDR2: ENHRY and SYGVKD. V lost 3 bases and J 5 bases, leaving 20 bases between the germline ends. CDR3 nucleotides: TGTGCCATCAGTGATTCCCTAACGGCGGGGGCAGACAATGAGCAGTTCTTC. Translation: CAISDSLTAGADNEQFF.